Below are 3 T cell receptor beta chains sequenced from a single sample in a study of blood T cell repertoires in COVID-19. TCRdb's copy holds only in-frame clones and misses some; the assay was immunoSEQ multiplex PCR. Counted here are 60,000 to 65,000 clones, almost 85% occurring once; the ten biggest clones make up about 16%. Material for sequencing was peripheral blood. These receptors all come from a man between 60 and 75 years old with COVID-19, enrolled during active disease.

The J gene is TRBJ1-6, the V gene TRBV6-5; 7 nucleotides agree with TRBD1. CDR1 and CDR2 from the germline V gene are MNHEY and SVGAGI. This CDR3 is built from 15 residues. V lost 4 bases, J lost 3 bases, and 3 bases stayed unmatched. As DNA, the CDR3 is TGTGCCAGCAGTTGGGACAGTAACTATAATTCACCCCTCCACTTT. Its translation: CASSWDSNYNSPLHF.

V is TRBV10-3 and J is TRBJ2-1, with 12 bases aligning to TRBD2. The CDR3 is made up of 16 amino acids. The ends lost 6 bases at V and 8 bases at J; junction bases unmatched: 11. Germline CDR1 is ENHRY and CDR2 is SYGVKD. The CDR3 DNA is TGTGCCATCAGCGTTACTAGCGGGGGGACCCCCGATGAGCAGTTCTTC. Translation gives CAISVTSGGTPDEQFF.

This clone came up a few times. The chain combines TRBV9 with TRBJ1-4; a possible D gene is TRBD1 (5 bases). This CDR3 has 17 amino acids. The germline CDR1 and CDR2 sequences are SGDLS and YYNGEE. Trimming pared 0 bases from V and 7 bases from J, leaving 19 bases between. CDR3 DNA sequence: TGTGCCAGCAGCGTAGCGGCGACCCAGGGTTTGAGTGAAAAACTGTTTTTT. Amino acid sequence: CASSVAATQGLSEKLFF.